This TCR beta chain derives from a study of Graves' ophthalmopathy and Graves' hyperthyroidism. Amplification targeted the TCR beta CDR3 regions, with RNA transcripts as the source material. The library came from an HTBI-primed first-round RT-PCR and a second-round multiplex PCR. TCRdb redid the calling of the multiplex PCR reads with MiXCR, one entry per CDR3 protein. The repertoire consists of about 620,000 distinct CDR3 sequences, with 22% occurring once and the leading ten covering roughly 6.9%. Regarding the study as a whole: Blood also carried most expanded thyroid clonotypes exceeding 0.001 frequency.

As to this clonotype: The antigen remains unidentified.

Other autoimmune diseases, uncontrolled infections, pregnancy or lactation led to the exclusion of patients. CDR3 size: 14 residues. V was pared by 0 bases and J by 3 bases, with 9 bases between. The gene calls are TRBV12-3 or TRBV12-4 and TRBJ2-7, with no clear D. The TCR comes from a young woman with stable Graves' hyperthyroidism. Some clones in this sample may be carry-over from other donors' samples. Material: peripheral blood. CDR3 nucleotides: TGTGCCAGCAGTTTAGCTGGATTCGACTACGAGCAGTACTTC. This encodes CASSLAGFDYEQYF.